This TCR beta chain was captured by sequencing in a study of T cells in Graves' hyperthyroidism and ophthalmopathy. Study-level points and caveats: Most thyroid clonotypes that were expanded above 0.001 also turned up in blood.

In its sample, this clonotype was seen many times. Its antigen is currently unknown. RNA transcripts were the template for amplifying TCR beta CDR3 regions. TCR CDR3 underwent first-round RT-PCR with the HTBI primer set. TCRdb reprocessed the multiplex PCR reads with MiXCR, giving one entry per CDR3 protein. Here the sample spans hundreds of thousands of distinct CDR3 sequences, roughly a third being singletons. Every diagnosis used clinical symptoms, serum thyroxine and TRAb, thyroid ultrasound and orbital computed tomography. The PBMCs studied were ones that came from roughly 9.4 ml fresh peripheral blood. This TCR was sampled from a middle-aged woman with Graves' hyperthyroidism. Sequencing was carried out using blood.

CDR3 residues: CASSLAPRANGYGYTF. CDR3 DNA: TGTGCCAGCAGCTTAGCCCCTCGGGCCAATGGCTATGGCTACACCTTC. The chain has TRBV7-2 and TRBJ1-2; D not resolved. The ends were cut back, 0 bases at V and 4 bases at J, with 15 bases in the middle. The V gene's germline CDR1 is SGHTA and CDR2 FQGNSA. The CDR3 totals 16 residues.